These 26 T cell receptor beta chains share one sample of origin, sequenced in a study of shared clonotypes between healthy human individuals. Assay: immunoSEQ multiplex PCR; the TCRdb copy retains only in-frame clones and omits some. The repertoire holds about 490,000 clones, about 79% seen once, with around 13% in the top ten. Sequencing was performed on PBMCs. The receptors come from a woman aged 40 to 50 in good health. Some clones in this sample may be carry-over from other donors' samples.

This chain links TRBV11-1 with TRBJ2-1; TRBD2 matches 12 bases. With 1 base clipped from V and 8 bases from J, the junction kept 6 bases outside the gene matches. Germline CDR1 SGHAT, CDR2 FQDESV (reference sequence). This CDR3 is 16 amino acids long. CDR3 nucleotide sequence: TGTGCCAGCAGCTTAGAGGCTAGCGGGAGGGTGGATGAGCAGTTCTTC. Amino acids: CASSLEASGRVDEQFF.

The gene calls are TRBV27 and TRBJ1-1; D perhaps matches TRBD1 (5 bases). Germline CDR1 and CDR2: MNHEY and SMNVEV (reference sequence). V was cut by 4 bases and J by 7 bases, with 13 bases left in between. CDR3 length: 13 amino acids. The CDR3 nucleotides are TGTGCCAGCAGTTCAGGGACCTCCCATGAAGCTTTCTTT. Its translation: CASSSGTSHEAFF.

The chain couples TRBV5-5 to TRBJ1-1; D remains ambiguous. Germline lookup yields CDR1 SGHKS and CDR2 YYEKEE (reference sequence). The V gene lost 1 base and the J gene lost 0 bases, with 7 bases spanning the gap. This CDR3 has 14 amino acids. The CDR3 sequence: CASSLYSMNTEAFF. The CDR3 region has the DNA TGTGCCAGCAGCTTGTACAGTATGAACACTGAAGCTTTCTTT.

The V gene is TRBV7-8, the J gene TRBJ1-1; perhaps TRBD1 as D (5 bases). The CDR3 is made up of 14 amino acids. Germline V CDR1 and CDR2: SGHVS, FQNEAQ. Between the trimmed V and J ends, which lost 2 bases and 4 bases, there was a span of 11 bases. CDR3 in amino acids: CASSLLGQGTEAFF. In DNA form, the CDR3 reads TGTGCCAGCAGCTTATTGGGGCAGGGCACTGAAGCTTTCTTT. Together with reference TRBV7-8 and TRBJ1-1, the CDR3 gives the full variable domain: GAGVSQSPRYKVAKRGQDVALRCDPISGHVSLFWYQQALGQGPEFLTYFQNEAQLDKSGLPSDRFFAERPEGSVSTLKIQRTQQEDSAVYLCASSLLGQGTEAFFGQGTRLTVV.

The rearrangement joins TRBV19 to TRBJ2-3; 10 bases are a match to TRBD2. The ends lost 4 bases at V and 0 bases at J; junction bases unmatched: 4. Per the germline V gene, CDR1 is LNHDA and CDR2 is SQIVND (reference sequence). CDR3 length equals 16 residues. The CDR3 coding sequence is TGTGCCAGTAGTAAAAGGACTAGCGGTAGCACAGATACGCAGTATTTT. It yields the protein CASSKRTSGSTDTQYF.

Concerning this clone: The sample contains more than one DNA sequence encoding this CDR3. V gene TRBV15 combines with J gene TRBJ1-1; no firm D call. Germline CDR1 and CDR2: LNHNV and YYDKDF (reference sequence). V was pared by 1 base and J by 3 bases, with 3 bases between. The CDR3 length is 12 residues. The CDR3 DNA is TGTGCCACCAGCAGAGGATACACTGAAGCTTTCTTT. Amino acid sequence: CATSRGYTEAFF.

This clone was counted at least ten times. The chain is built from TRBV9 and TRBJ2-5; 8 bases are a match to TRBD1. CDR3 length equals 16 residues. With V trimmed by 0 bases and J by 0 bases, 4 bases remained unmatched. Germline V lookup: CDR1 SGDLS, CDR2 YYNGEE. The CDR3 region has the DNA TGTGCCAGCAGCGTAGGGACAGGGAAACACCAAGAGACCCAGTACTTC. Its translation: CASSVGTGKHQETQYF. Together with reference TRBV9 and TRBJ2-5, the CDR3 gives the full variable domain: DSGVTQTPKHLITATGQRVTLRCSPRSGDLSVYWYQQSLDQGLQFLIQYYNGEERAKGNILERFSAQQFPDLHSELNLSSLELGDSALYFCASSVGTGKHQETQYFGPGTRLLVL.

CDR3 nucleotide sequence: TGTGCCAGCAGTCCCGACAGGGGATACTCCTACGAGCAGTACTTC. The encoded protein is CASSPDRGYSYEQYF. This chain joins TRBV28 and TRBJ2-7, with 8 positions matching TRBD1. The CDR3 has 15 residues. V shed 5 bases, J shed 0 bases, and the junction held 6 bases outside the gene matches. Germline assignment: CDR1 MDHEN and CDR2 SYDVKM.

The chain uses TRBV7-2 and TRBJ1-2; D gene uncertain. The V and J ends lost 1 base and 1 base respectively, with 13 bases between them. CDR3 length: 16 amino acids. CDR1 and CDR2 (germline): SGHTA, FQGNSA. CDR3 sequence reads: CASSLGATVLNYGYTF. The CDR3 DNA is TGTGCCAGCAGCTTAGGCGCAACAGTCCTTAACTATGGCTACACCTTC.

The rearrangement joins TRBV10-3 to TRBJ1-3; 10 bases agree with TRBD1. Germline CDR1 ENHRY, CDR2 SYGVKD. The CDR3 consists of 15 residues. V shed 5 bases, J shed 3 bases, and the junction held 4 bases outside the gene matches. The CDR3 coding sequence is TGTGCCATCAGTCGACAGGGGGCGTTTGGAAACACCATATATTTT. Its translation: CAISRQGAFGNTIYF.

J is TRBJ1-3 and V is TRBV7-2; D ambiguous. The CDR3 consists of 15 residues. CDR1 is SGHTA, CDR2 FQGNSA, per germline. Trimming pared 2 bases from V and 0 bases from J, leaving 8 bases between. CDR3 DNA sequence: TGTGCCAGCAGCTTATCGGCAGGCTCTGGAAACACCATATATTTT. Translated, it gives CASSLSAGSGNTIYF.

In DNA, the CDR3 is TGTGCCAGCAGCTTCGATGTCGGTACTGAAGCTTTCTTT. Protein: CASSFDVGTEAFF. This chain links TRBV5-4 with TRBJ1-1; no firm D call. The CDR3 contains 13 residues. Trimming stripped 2 bases from V and 5 bases from J, with 10 bases between. Germline V gene lookup returns CDR1 SGHNT and CDR2 YYREEE (reference sequence). Complete variable domain (other parts from reference TRBV5-4 and TRBJ1-1): ETGVTQSPTHLIKTRGQQVTLRCSSQSGHNTVSWYQQALGQGPQFIFQYYREEENGRGNFPPRFSGLQFPNYSSELNVNALELDDSALYLCASSFDVGTEAFFGQGTRLTVV.

In regard to this clone: Given a far larger clone just one base away, this is likely a sequencing read error. Other DNA sequences in this specimen translate into the identical CDR3. The CDR3: CASSLRTGGMNTEAFF. The CDR3 coding sequence is TGCGCCAGCAGCTTACGGACAGGGGGGATGAACACTGAAGCTTTCTTT. J is TRBJ1-1 and V is TRBV7-9, with 10 bases matching TRBD1. The germline CDR1 and CDR2 sequences are SEHNR and FQNEAQ (reference sequence). This CDR3 contains 16 residues.

V and J are TRBV4-1 and TRBJ1-2; D gene uncertain. The ends were cut back, 0 bases at V and 14 bases at J, with 16 bases in the middle. The V gene's germline CDR1 is MGHRA and CDR2 YSYEKL. This CDR3 comprises 13 residues. CDR3 sequence: CASSQEPRRIGTF. CDR3 nucleotide sequence: TGCGCCAGCAGCCAAGAACCGCGGAGGATAGGGACCTTC.

The V and J genes are TRBV7-9 and TRBJ2-7; D is possibly TRBD2 (6 bases). This CDR3 spans 16 amino acids. Trimming removed 5 bases at V and 0 bases at J, with 17 bases between. Germline CDR1 and CDR2: SEHNR and FQNEAQ (reference sequence). CDR3: CASSQPRDWSSYEQYF. In DNA form, the CDR3 reads TGTGCCAGCAGCCAGCCCCGGGACTGGAGCTCCTACGAGCAGTACTTC.

The CDR3 DNA reads as TGTGCCAGCTCACCACGGACTTTGGACACCGGGGAGCTGTTTTTT. It specifies CASSPRTLDTGELFF. This chain connects TRBV18 to TRBJ2-2, with a weak D call TRBD2 (5 bases). Trimming left V 1 base short and J 3 bases short, with 9 bases between. This CDR3 is built from 15 residues. Germline assignment: CDR1 KGHSH and CDR2 LQKENI.

The chain links TRBV30 to TRBJ2-7; D gene unclear. V lost 2 bases to trimming and J lost 0 bases, with 8 bases between them. Germline V CDR1 and CDR2: GTSNPN, SVGIG (reference sequence). This CDR3 is built from 13 residues. In DNA form, the CDR3 reads TGTGCCTGGAGTCGTCAGACCTCCTACGAGCAGTACTTC. Translated, it gives CAWSRQTSYEQYF.

Details on this clone: A much larger clone lies a single base off, so this may be a read error. The sample has other DNA sequences that encode this CDR3 too. This chain joins TRBV28 and TRBJ2-5; D might be TRBD1 (6 bases). V lost 4 bases, J lost 2 bases, and 23 bases lay in between. The CDR3 is 18 residues long. Germline CDR1 reads MDHEN; CDR2 reads SYDVKM. CDR3 nucleotides: TGTGCCAGCAGTTCTTCCCTTTCCGGGACATTCCTACAAGAGACCCAGTACTTC. Amino acid sequence: CASSSSLSGTFLQETQYF.

A word on this clone: Additional DNA sequences in this sample encode the identical CDR3. This chain joins TRBV30 and TRBJ2-3; no clear D. V was clipped by 0 bases and J by 3 bases, with 10 bases between them. CDR3 length: 14 amino acids. Germline values: CDR1 GTSNPN, CDR2 SVGIG (reference sequence). The CDR3 DNA sequence: TGTGCCTGGAGTGTACGGTTAGCAACAGATACGCAGTATTTT. Its translation: CAWSVRLATDTQYF.

V gene TRBV30 combines with J gene TRBJ2-7; TRBD1 is a possible D gene (7 bases). Germline assignment: CDR1 GTSNPN and CDR2 SVGIG (reference sequence). Trimming took off 5 bases at V and 1 base at J, with 15 bases between the two ends. The CDR3 extends over 14 amino acids. CDR3 in amino acids: CAWGPEGASYEQYF. The CDR3 DNA sequence: TGTGCCTGGGGTCCGGAGGGGGCTTCCTACGAGCAGTACTTC.

The chain is built from TRBV18 and TRBJ1-5; D possibly corresponds to TRBD1 (6 bases). CDR1 is KGHSH and CDR2 is LQKENI in the germline V gene. CDR3 size: 15 residues. V gave up 3 bases and J gave up 3 bases, with 12 bases separating them. The CDR3 nucleotides read TGTGCCAGCTCACCGACAGGAGGCAACAATCAGCCCCAGCATTTT. This codes for CASSPTGGNNQPQHF. Filled out from reference TRBV18 and TRBJ1-5, the complete variable domain reads NAGVMQNPRHLVRRRGQEARLRCSPMKGHSHVYWYRQLPEEGLKFMVYLQKENIIDESGMPKERFSAEFPKEGPSILRIQQVVRGDSAAYFCASSPTGGNNQPQHFGDGTRLSIL.

This clone was detected only a few times. The chain joins TRBV6-1 to TRBJ1-5, with unresolved D. With 8 bases removed from V and 5 bases from J, the gap between germline ends came to 13 bases. The CDR3 has 13 amino acids. CDR1 is MNHNS, CDR2 SASEGT, per germline. CDR3 nucleotides: TGTGCCAGCCACGGAGTAGCGCATCAGCCCCAGCATTTT. It specifies CASHGVAHQPQHF.

Regarding this clone: This sequence may be a read error, since a much larger clone differs from it by one base. The rearrangement joins TRBV28 to TRBJ2-7; the D gene is possibly TRBD1 (5 bases). In germline, CDR1 is MDHEN, CDR2 SYDVKM. With 5 bases removed from V and 0 bases from J, the gap between germline ends came to 14 bases. The CDR3 has 15 amino acids. CDR3 DNA sequence: TGTGCCAGCAGTCCCTGGGGCGGCGCCTCCTACGAGCAGTACTTC. The encoded protein is CASSPWGGASYEQYF.

The chain is built from TRBV29-1 and TRBJ1-5; a weak D match, TRBD1 (6 bases). CDR1 is SQVTM, CDR2 ANQGSEA, per germline. Deletions cut 7 bases from V and 3 bases from J, with 10 bases between. This CDR3 is 12 amino acids long. The DNA for the CDR3 is TGCAGCGGTGGGGACACCAATCAGCCCCAGCATTTT. Residues: CSGGDTNQPQHF.

The V and J genes are TRBV7-9 and TRBJ2-7; 10 bases line up with TRBD2. V lost 5 bases and J lost 2; bases outside the gene matches: 3. The germline CDR1 and CDR2 sequences are SEHNR and FQNEAQ (reference sequence). The CDR3 runs 14 residues. The CDR3 region has the DNA TGTGCCAGCAGCCGAGCGGGAGGGCCCTACGAGCAGTACTTC. Its translation is CASSRAGGPYEQYF.

Details on this clone: Different DNA sequences within this sample yield the same CDR3. The rearrangement joins TRBV5-4 to TRBJ2-1; TRBD2 matches at 9 bases. Germline V gives CDR1 SGHNT, CDR2 YYREEE (reference sequence). This CDR3 has 15 residues. With 4 bases clipped from V and 9 bases from J, the junction kept 11 bases outside the gene matches. CDR3 amino acids: CASSAPGLAGGEQFF. CDR3 nucleotides: TGTGCCAGCAGCGCGCCGGGACTAGCCGGCGGTGAGCAGTTCTTC.